This section outlines one TCR beta chain sequence together with its context. Libraries were prepared by immunoSEQ multiplex PCR; TCRdb keeps only in-frame clonotypes and omits some of them. The sample has around 62,000 clones, roughly nine tenths seen once. Germline CDR1 reads SNHLY; CDR2 reads FYNNEI. Trimming stripped 1 base from V and 1 base from J, with 7 bases between. The CDR3 has 15 amino acids. This record comes from a study of T cell changes during pregnancy in multiple sclerosis. The chain combines TRBV2 with TRBJ2-2; D may be TRBD1 (5 bases). The material sequenced was peripheral blood, taken in the first trimester of pregnancy. This receptor was identified in a female donor with multiple sclerosis, enrolled in a pregnancy study. The CDR3 protein is CASSEGRVNTGELFF. DNA of the CDR3: TGTGCCAGCAGTGAAGGCAGGGTGAACACCGGGGAGCTGTTTTTT.